Listed here is a single T cell receptor (beta chain). Its target is unknown. The PCR had 60 Vbeta and 13 Jbeta primers. The table came from immunoSEQ multiplex PCR; TCRdb's copy has only in-frame clones and leaves some out. The sample includes 50,000 to 60,000 clones, approximately 80% of them seen just once. This CDR3 is 13 amino acids long. CDR1 and CDR2 from the germline V gene are MNHEY and SVGAGI. Between the trimmed V and J ends, which lost 2 bases and 7 bases, there was a span of 11 bases. This entry is derived from a study of cytomegalovirus exposure and HLA in healthy donors. Background on the study: Among the 300 to 500 genotyped donors, 81% were placed in the Caucasian-associated ancestry cluster. Study-wide results and limits: Presence/absence analyses took donor sequencing depth as roughly uniform.

Sequenced input: PBMCs. The origin of this receptor is a female donor in good health and CMV-seronegative. The chain carries TRBV6-5 and TRBJ1-2; the D gene is possibly TRBD1 (5 bases). The CDR3 sequence is CASSYAGLSGYTF. The DNA of the CDR3 is TGTGCCAGCAGTTACGCAGGGTTAAGTGGCTACACCTTC.